These 14 T cell receptor beta chains came from one sample sequenced in a study of T cells in Graves' hyperthyroidism and ophthalmopathy. Researchers amplified the TCR beta CDR3 regions from RNA transcripts. The HTBI primer set served for first-round RT-PCR of the TCR CDR3. TCRdb passed the multiplex PCR reads through MiXCR, listing each CDR3 protein once. The sample lists roughly 280,000 distinct CDR3 sequences; 22% were seen once. The sample taken for sequencing was blood. All receptors come from a man between 25 and 39 years old with Graves' ophthalmopathy.

The rearrangement uses TRBV27 and TRBJ2-1; 7 bases align to TRBD2. The CDR3 runs 14 residues. Germline V gene data show CDR1 as MNHEY and CDR2 as SMNVEV (reference sequence). V lost 3 bases and J lost 3; bases outside the gene matches: 2. DNA for the CDR3: TGTGCCAGCAGTTTTAGCGGGTACTACAATGAGCAGTTCTTC. Translated: CASSFSGYYNEQFF.

The chain has TRBV6-9 and TRBJ2-5; D gene ambiguous. V gave up 4 bases and J gave up 1 base, with 19 bases separating them. Per the germline V gene, CDR1 is MNHGY and CDR2 is SVAAGI. The CDR3 spans 17 residues. This CDR3 is CASSSQVTRMFQETQYF. The CDR3 DNA reads as TGTGCCAGCAGTTCCCAAGTGACCCGGATGTTCCAAGAGACCCAGTACTTC.

There are a few counts of this clonotype. The chain joins TRBV12-3 or TRBV12-4 to TRBJ1-4, with 7 bases that match TRBD1. The CDR3 sequence is 15 residues long. J lost 8 bases, V lost 5 bases, and 11 bases had no gene match. CDR3 loop: CASSLRQGGQEKLFF. The CDR3 region has the DNA TGTGCCAGCAGTCTACGACAGGGAGGACAAGAAAAACTGTTTTTT.

This clonotype was counted at least ten times. The chain employs TRBV20-1 and TRBJ2-3, with D unresolved. CDR3 size: 13 residues. Trimming took 4 bases from V and 0 from J, leaving 8 bases between them. Germline V gives CDR1 DFQATT, CDR2 SNEGSKA (reference sequence). DNA of the CDR3: TGCAGTGCTAAGCGAGGTAGCACAGATACGCAGTATTTT. This gives the protein CSAKRGSTDTQYF.

The CDR3 spells CASSLDGRFSGNTIYF. The CDR3 bases are TGTGCCAGCAGCTTAGATGGGCGGTTCTCTGGAAACACCATATATTTT. J is TRBJ1-3 and V is TRBV7-2; D remains unclear. CDR3 length equals 16 residues. The V end lost 1 base, the J end lost 0 bases, and 10 bases lay between the germline ends. CDR1 and CDR2 from the germline V gene are SGHTA and FQGNSA.

V is TRBV28 and J is TRBJ2-3; 8 bases are shared with TRBD1. The CDR3 has 15 residues. Trimming at V came to 0 bases and at J to 4 bases, leaving 3 bases not matched to a gene. The germline V gene has CDR1 MDHEN and CDR2 SYDVKM. Written as DNA, the CDR3 is TGTGCCAGCAGTTTATGGACAGGGGTCCCAGATACGCAGTATTTT. Translation gives CASSLWTGVPDTQYF.

The sample holds a few counts of this clonotype. The chain recombines TRBV12-3 or TRBV12-4 with TRBJ2-3; the D is unclear. V dropped 5 bases and J dropped 6 bases, with 9 bases sitting between them. The CDR3 consists of 12 residues. CDR3 region: CASSAQRDTQYF. The CDR3 DNA is TGTGCCAGCAGTGCCCAGAGGGATACGCAGTATTTT.

This clonotype was picked up many times. V and J are TRBV9 and TRBJ1-1; D is ambiguous. Trimming removed 3 bases from V and 1 base from J, with 16 bases in between. Germline loops: CDR1 SGDLS, CDR2 YYNGEE. CDR3 length: 16 residues. DNA for the CDR3: TGTGCCAGCAGCGACCCAGACTCGGACGGGAACACTGAAGCTTTCTTT. It codes for CASSDPDSDGNTEAFF.

In this sample, this clonotype turned up many times. V is TRBV20-1 and J is TRBJ2-7; 12 nucleotides align to TRBD2. Germline V gives CDR1 DFQATT, CDR2 SNEGSKA (reference sequence). V lost 1 base, J lost 5 bases, and 9 bases stayed unmatched. The CDR3 runs 16 residues. The DNA for the CDR3 is TGCAGTGCTAGAGCGCCGGGACTAGCGGGTGGGGACGAGCAGTACTTC. Residues: CSARAPGLAGGDEQYF.

The genes are TRBV20-1 and TRBJ2-1; D is unclear. V lost 0 bases to trimming and J lost 7 bases, with 16 bases between them. The CDR3 has 15 amino acids. Germline assignment: CDR1 DFQATT and CDR2 SNEGSKA (reference sequence). DNA for the CDR3: TGCAGTGCTAGAGATCCCGGTCGGGCTCGGAATGAGCAGTTCTTC. It specifies CSARDPGRARNEQFF.

V gene TRBV27 combines with J gene TRBJ2-7, with 10 bases aligning to TRBD2. This CDR3 has 15 residues. V lost 5 bases, J lost 6 bases, and 10 bases stayed unmatched. Germline V lookup: CDR1 MNHEY, CDR2 SMNVEV (reference sequence). The CDR3 sequence: CASSSRIAGGSEQYF. For the CDR3, the DNA is TGTGCCAGCAGTAGCCGGATAGCGGGAGGTAGCGAGCAGTACTTC.

This clonotype was picked up a small number of times. The CDR3 bases are TGTGCCAGCAGCTCAGGGAACGGGGGCTACACCTTC. Its protein is CASSSGNGGYTF. This chain connects TRBV7-6 to TRBJ1-2, with a possible D match to TRBD1 (5 bases). Looked up from germline, CDR1 is SGHVS and CDR2 is FNYEAQ. V lost 4 bases, J lost 8 bases, and 11 bases lay in between. The CDR3 runs to 12 residues.

V and J are TRBV28 and TRBJ2-1, with 9 bases that match TRBD2. Germline V CDR1 and CDR2: MDHEN, SYDVKM. V was clipped by 7 bases and J by 5 bases; unmatched bases: 3. CDR3 length: 13 residues. This CDR3 reads CASTGGRDNEQFF. CDR3 coding DNA: TGTGCCAGCACCGGCGGGAGGGACAATGAGCAGTTCTTC.

This clonotype was seen at least ten times. The gene calls are TRBV7-3 and TRBJ2-7; no clear D gene. V dropped 5 bases and J dropped 7 bases, with 15 bases sitting between them. The CDR3 totals 13 residues. Germline loops: CDR1 SGHTA, CDR2 FQGTGA. The CDR3 DNA follows: TGTGCCAGCAGCGTGGGCCCAAACGGGGAGCAGTACTTC. Translation gives CASSVGPNGEQYF. The variable domain in full, completed from reference TRBV7-3 and TRBJ2-7, reads GAGVSQTPSNKVTEKGKYVELRCDPISGHTALYWYRQSLGQGPEFLIYFQGTGAADDSGLPNDRFFAVRPEGSVSTLKIQRTERGDSAVYLCASSVGPNGEQYFGPGTRLTVT.